Listed here are 8 T cell receptor beta chains from one sample, sequenced in a study of cytotoxic CD8 clonotypes in ibrutinib-treated CLL (dated by TCRdb to the early 2020s). The time point label on this specimen signifies: about eleven months on ibrutinib. Receptor libraries were prepared by the immunoSEQ multiplex PCR assay. TCRdb carries this immuneACCESS record with in-frame sequences only. Its versions omit some clonotypes, under half of them owing to an unresolved V gene in the studies checked, with the rest unexplained. In all, the sample holds 50,000 to 65,000 clones, and roughly 57% of those were seen once. The ten largest clonotypes hold 14% to 15% of the sample. Sample: PBMCs, taken after 12 months of ibrutinib treatment. These receptor sequences come from a human donor with chronic lymphocytic leukemia.

This clone was seen a few times. J is TRBJ2-1 and V is TRBV7-2; D is unclear. Germline V gene data show CDR1 as SGHTA and CDR2 as FQGNSA. Between the trimmed V and J ends, which lost 2 bases and 7 bases, there was a span of 3 bases. This CDR3 comprises 11 residues. CDR3 nucleotides: TGTGCCAGCAGCTTAATGAATGAGCAGTTCTTC. Amino acids: CASSLMNEQFF.

This clone was detected ten times or more. V is TRBV5-1 and J is TRBJ2-1, with D perhaps matching TRBD2 (5 bases). This CDR3 region has 18 residues. Germline V gene sequence: CDR1 SGHRS, CDR2 YFSETQ. Trimming removed 4 bases at V and 4 bases at J, with 24 bases between. CDR3 loop: CASSAIGERAPHYNEQFF. Written as DNA, the CDR3 is TGCGCCAGCAGCGCCATCGGGGAGAGGGCACCTCATTACAATGAGCAGTTCTTC.

V usage is TRBV6-5 and J usage is TRBJ2-2; tentative D call: TRBD1 (6 bases). Deletions cut 7 bases from V and 0 bases from J, with 12 bases between. Germline V gene sequence: CDR1 MNHEY, CDR2 SVGAGI. There are 15 residues in the CDR3. CDR3 residues: CASILGGANTGELFF. The CDR3 DNA reads TGTGCCAGCATCTTAGGGGGAGCGAACACCGGGGAGCTGTTTTTT.

This chain joins TRBV25-1 and TRBJ1-1; no clear D. This CDR3 comprises 12 residues. V lost 0 bases and J 8 bases, leaving 7 bases between the germline ends. Germline V gene data show CDR1 as MGHDK and CDR2 as SYGVNS. CDR3 in DNA: TGTGCCAGCAGTGAATATACAGAGGAAGCTTTCTTT. It is translated as CASSEYTEEAFF.

The rearrangement joins TRBV10-2 to TRBJ2-1; the D gene is possibly TRBD2 (6 bases). Trimming cost V 6 bases and J 6 bases, with 18 bases left between them. Germline CDR1 and CDR2: WSHSY and SAAADI. This CDR3 is 15 amino acids long. The CDR3 region is CASRSSGGSGNEQFF. As DNA, the CDR3 is TGCGCCAGCAGAAGTAGCGGTGGCTCGGGCAATGAGCAGTTCTTC.

In its sample, this clone was seen a few times. The chain employs TRBV5-5 and TRBJ1-4; D is uncertain. Germline CDR1 reads SGHKS; CDR2 reads YYEKEE (reference sequence). Trimming stripped 5 bases from V and 0 bases from J, with 8 bases between. This CDR3 has 14 amino acids. CDR3 residues: CASRRNPTNEKLFF. The CDR3 coding sequence is TGTGCCAGCAGACGTAACCCAACTAATGAAAAACTGTTTTTT.

V usage is TRBV28 and J usage is TRBJ1-5; D is unclear. CDR3 length: 14 residues. Trimming shortened V by 2 bases and J by 6 bases, and 11 bases separated the two germline ends. From germline, CDR1 is MDHEN and CDR2 SYDVKM. For the CDR3, the DNA is TGTGCCAGCAGTTTACAGGCAGCCGTTCAGCCCCAGCATTTT. Translation gives CASSLQAAVQPQHF. Supplemented by reference TRBV28 and TRBJ1-5, the full variable domain reads DVKVTQSSRYLVKRTGEKVFLECVQDMDHENMFWYRQDPGLGLRLIYFSYDVKMKEKGDIPEGYSVSREKKERFSLILESASTNQTSMYLCASSLQAAVQPQHFGDGTRLSIL.

The rearrangement uses TRBV10-2 and TRBJ2-1; TRBD2 aligns across 13 bases. Germline CDR1 is WSHSY and CDR2 is SAAADI. V dropped 7 bases and J dropped 9; count of bases not matched to a gene: 6. The CDR3 consists of 14 residues. The CDR3 loop reads CASKLAGGPSEQFF. In DNA form, the CDR3 reads TGCGCCAGCAAACTAGCGGGGGGGCCTTCTGAGCAGTTCTTC.